The rows below give T cell receptor beta chains drawn from one sample of a study of OX40 agonist ivuxolimab in advanced cancers. Repertoires were generated with immunoSEQ multiplex PCR, while TCRdb's copy carries only in-frame clones and drops some. The table lists tens of thousands of clones, 85% of them singletons. The input for sequencing was CD4+ or CD8+ T cells sorted from blood, taken in a trial of the OX40 agonist ivuxolimab. The receptors here all came from an adult with an advanced solid tumor such as melanoma, head and neck, liver or kidney cancer. The CDR3 runs from the conserved cysteine through the conserved F or W. A D gene is named only where the DNA matches it firmly. Clone size appears in some rows only: once, few, many, or a class for an expanded clone.

>-|TRBJ2-1|-|TRBV7-9
CASSGRNNEQFF
TGTGCCAGCAGTGGGCGGAACAATGAGCAGTTCTTC
>few|TRBJ2-3|TRBD2|TRBV7-2
CASRQRDTDTQYF
TGTGCCAGCAGACAGCGGGACACAGATACGCAGTATTTT
>-|TRBJ1-2|-|TRBV5-5
CASSTDSANYGYTF
TGTGCCAGCAGCACGGACAGCGCTAACTATGGCTACACCTTC
>-|TRBJ2-2|TRBD1|TRBV7-2
CASSFRSQGALGDTGELFF
TGTGCCAGCAGCTTCAGGTCCCAGGGGGCGTTGGGGGACACCGGGGAGCTGTTTTTT
>-|TRBJ1-4|TRBD1|TRBV7-2
CASSRTGGFQEKLFF
TGTGCCAGCAGTCGTACAGGGGGCTTTCAGGAAAAACTGTTTTTT
>few|TRBJ2-6|-|TRBV6-1
CASRLAGSGANVLTF
TGTGCCAGCAGATTGGCGGGGTCCGGGGCCAACGTCCTGACTTTC
>-|TRBJ1-2|-|TRBV30
CAWSETDYTF
TGTGCCTGGAGTGAGACAGACTACACCTTC
>once|TRBJ2-3|TRBD2|TRBV5-4
CASSLVLAGASTDTQYF
TGTGCCAGCAGCTTGGTACTAGCGGGGGCTAGCACAGATACGCAGTATTTT
>-|TRBJ2-5|TRBD2|TRBV7-9
CASSYGVAGQETQYF
TGTGCCAGCAGCTACGGGGTAGCGGGACAAGAGACCCAGTACTTC
>once|TRBJ1-2|-|TRBV6-6
CASSYDGYGYTF
TGTGCCAGCAGTTATGATGGGTATGGCTACACCTTC
>once|TRBJ2-7|-|TRBV10-1
CASSLGQLPYEQYF
TGCGCCAGCAGCTTGGGGCAGCTACCCTACGAGCAGTACTTC
>-|TRBJ1-4|TRBD1|TRBV7-9
CASSRGQGGEKLFF
TGTGCCAGCAGTCGAGGACAGGGCGGCGAAAAACTGTTTTTT
>-|TRBJ1-3|TRBD1|TRBV28
CASSLSGQGWDTIYF
TGTGCCAGCAGTTTATCGGGACAGGGGTGGGACACCATATATTTT
>-|TRBJ2-1|TRBD1|TRBV7-3
CASSADRGRYNEQFF
TGTGCCAGCAGCGCGGACAGGGGGCGTTACAATGAGCAGTTCTTC
>-|TRBJ2-1|TRBD2|TRBV30
CAWSVLERGGIEQFF
TGTGCCTGGAGTGTACTCGAGCGGGGGGGAATTGAGCAGTTCTTC
>-|TRBJ1-1|-|TRBV28
CASSPRAWSEAFF
TGTGCCAGCAGCCCCAGGGCATGGTCTGAAGCTTTCTTT
>-|TRBJ2-1|TRBD2|TRBV27
CASSLVGTGFASGRMNEQFF
TGTGCCAGCAGTTTGGTTGGGACAGGGTTTGCTAGCGGGAGGATGAATGAGCAGTTCTTC
>-|TRBJ1-6|-|TRBV28
CASSFSTARDNSPLHF
TGTGCCAGCAGTTTTTCGACTGCCCGAGATAATTCACCCCTCCACTTT
>few|TRBJ1-1|-|TRBV4-1
CASSLSLNTEAFF
TGCGCCAGCAGCCTGAGCTTGAACACTGAAGCTTTCTTT
>-|TRBJ1-4|TRBD1|TRBV2
CASSGTGLREKLFF
TGTGCCAGCAGCGGGACAGGCCTGAGGGAAAAACTGTTTTTT
>-|TRBJ2-3|-|TRBV7-6
CASSLVGSRTDTQYF
TGTGCCAGCAGCTTAGTAGGTAGCCGCACAGATACGCAGTATTTT
>once|TRBJ1-4|-|TRBV27
CASRMRGKNEKLFF
TGTGCCAGCAGGATGAGGGGGAAGAATGAAAAACTGTTTTTT
>few|TRBJ2-7|TRBD1|TRBV6-6
CASSAGTANYEQYF
TGTGCCAGCAGCGCCGGGACAGCGAACTACGAGCAGTACTTC